These T cell receptor beta chains were read from a single sample in a study of human T cells and chemical hapten exposure. Each CDR3 protein is one row after TCRdb ran MiXCR on the RACE reads. The table includes approximately 97,000 distinct CDR3 sequences, 10% to 12% detected once. The source was whole blood, collected in connection with sensitization to the hapten diphenylcyclopropenone (DPC). Every receptor here comes from a woman aged 40-49 years with alopecia areata. Some clones in this sample may be carry-over from other donors' samples. Each CDR3 is given with its conserved first and last residue. The D gene is left open where the match is weak. The size of a clone is reported for some rows only, either as once, few or many, or as a class for expanded clones.

TRBJ2-5 TRBD2 few TRBV12-3/TRBV12-4 CASSSSGLAGYQETQYF
TRBJ2-1 - - TRBV7-2 CASSLSRGEQFF
TRBJ2-7 TRBD2 many TRBV9 CASSVEASGLYEQYF
TRBJ1-4 TRBD1 many TRBV7-2 CASSLVGQGREKLFF
TRBJ2-3 - - TRBV28 CASGALPDTQYF
TRBJ2-3 TRBD2 - TRBV20-1 CSAPTSGALTDTQYF
TRBJ2-5 - - TRBV7-3 CASSLREGETQYF
TRBJ2-7 - few TRBV7-2 CASSSGGTGSDEQYF
TRBJ2-6 - many TRBV29-1 CSVYRDSGANVLTF
TRBJ2-7 - many TRBV21-1 CASRRTVDEQYF
TRBJ2-2 - few TRBV2 CASNVDRTGELFF
TRBJ1-5 - many TRBV30 CAWSEGYGSNQPQHF
TRBJ1-1 - - TRBV6-2/TRBV6-3 CASSKGPGTKNTEAFF
TRBJ1-1 TRBD1 - TRBV29-1 CSVGGGQGWNTEAFF
TRBJ1-1 - many TRBV18 CASSPAGWGTEAFF
TRBJ2-3 TRBD2 - TRBV20-1 CSARDSVVGGRGRTQYF
TRBJ2-3 TRBD2 many TRBV27 CASSFGSPRTSGSRTDTQYF
TRBJ1-2 - - TRBV29-1 CSALRDGNNYGYTF
TRBJ2-2 - many TRBV20-1 CSARGRKNTGELFF
TRBJ2-3 - - TRBV7-2 CASSPLIRASQADTQYF
TRBJ2-4 - - TRBV27 CASSRGNDIQYF
TRBJ2-4 - many TRBV11-2 CASSFEPRTENIQYF
TRBJ1-1 - few TRBV20-1 CSASRGNTEAFF
TRBJ2-7 - few TRBV6-2/TRBV6-3 CASADHTVGGEQYF
TRBJ2-5 TRBD2 few TRBV29-1 CSVVTGGASETQYF
TRBJ2-2 TRBD1 - TRBV12-3/TRBV12-4 CASSLAQGASVTGELFF
TRBJ2-1 TRBD2 few TRBV19 CASSTQTGRNNEQFF
TRBJ2-7 - - TRBV12-3/TRBV12-4 CASSPEGPGEQYF
TRBJ1-5 - many TRBV19 CASSNSGVSGNQPQHF
TRBJ1-6 - many TRBV19 CASKSDGYNSPLHF
TRBJ2-1 - - TRBV6-5 CASSYSFKEGNEQFF
TRBJ1-6 - many TRBV2 CASSREYNSPLHF
TRBJ2-3 - few TRBV29-1 CSVGGPGSTDTQYF
TRBJ2-5 TRBD1 - TRBV7-2 CASSLLGQGLSTQYF
TRBJ1-4 TRBD1 many TRBV7-9 CASSPGTDWFEKLFF
TRBJ2-1 - - TRBV3-1 CASSQVGAEQFF
TRBJ1-4 TRBD1 few TRBV6-6 CASTKTGGFFNEKLFF
TRBJ2-5 TRBD1 - TRBV29-1 CSAESGQKETQYF
TRBJ1-3 - - TRBV9 CASSAGTAGNTIYF
TRBJ1-3 TRBD1 - TRBV12-3/TRBV12-4 CASSNDREGSGNTIYF
TRBJ1-5 TRBD1 many TRBV7-9 CASSLDLTGGSNQPQHF
TRBJ2-1 TRBD2 few TRBV20-1 CSATGRGGNNEQFF
TRBJ2-7 - many TRBV29-1 CSVRTSYEQYF
TRBJ1-1 TRBD1 many TRBV5-4 CASSLLQGAHLNTEAFF
TRBJ1-4 TRBD1 few TRBV28 CASRPEGTGGGEKLFF
TRBJ1-1 - - TRBV7-3 CASSLRGDNTEAFF
TRBJ1-5 - few TRBV12-3/TRBV12-4 CASSLIRGDQPQHF
TRBJ2-3 TRBD1 few TRBV12-3/TRBV12-4 CASSFDRGNTDTQYF
TRBJ1-6 - - TRBV20-1 CSARGRQDLNSPLHF
TRBJ1-2 TRBD1 - TRBV27 CASSLAGQPTGYTF
TRBJ1-4 - many TRBV6-1 CASSGAPGLEKLFF
TRBJ1-5 TRBD1 many TRBV7-2 CASSPGGGGEPQHF